Presented here are 18 T cell receptor beta chains from one specimen sequenced in a study of breast tumors, draining lymph nodes, adjacent tissues. Samples came from axillary lymph nodes draining the breast cancer. TCRdb independently ran MiXCR on the multiplex PCR reads; one entry per CDR3 protein. The table includes 85,000 to 130,000 distinct CDR3 sequences, 30% detected once. Material for sequencing was axillary lymph node tissue. These receptors all come from a female donor with breast cancer. Some clones in this sample may be carry-over from other donors' samples.

This clonotype was observed at least ten times. The V gene is TRBV20-1, the J gene TRBJ1-5, with D uncertain. Germline V gene data show CDR1 as DFQATT and CDR2 as SNEGSKA (reference sequence). V shed 0 bases and J shed 6 bases, with 18 bases lying between them. CDR3 length: 16 residues. CDR3 residues: CSARDLIVGVTQPQHF. CDR3 in DNA: TGCAGTGCTAGAGATCTTATAGTTGGGGTTACTCAGCCCCAGCATTTT.

This clonotype was counted at least ten times. The J gene is TRBJ1-1, the V gene TRBV12-3 or TRBV12-4; tentatively, D is TRBD1 (6 bases). V was clipped by 4 bases and J by 4 bases, with 19 bases between them. This CDR3 region has 16 residues. DNA of the CDR3: TGTGCCAGCAGTTGGGGAATGGGGGGCTCGGCCACTGAAGCTTTCTTT. Amino acids: CASSWGMGGSATEAFF.

The rearrangement links TRBV7-9 to TRBJ1-4; D gene uncertain. The CDR3 has 15 amino acids. V was shortened by 1 base and J by 4 bases, with 10 bases between the two germline ends. Germline-derived CDR1 and CDR2 are SEHNR and FQNEAQ (reference sequence). For the CDR3, the DNA is TGTGCCAGCAGCTTAGGGTCTGGAGATAATGAAAAACTGTTTTTT. Translating gives CASSLGSGDNEKLFF.

This clonotype was seen ten or more times. The chain links TRBV20-1 to TRBJ2-6, with D uncertain. The V end lost 3 bases, the J end lost 5 bases, and 11 bases lay between the germline ends. The CDR3 loop spans 14 amino acids. CDR1 and CDR2 from the germline V gene are DFQATT and SNEGSKA (reference sequence). CDR3 loop: CSASHLLWANVLTF. The CDR3 coding sequence is TGCAGTGCTAGTCACTTACTTTGGGCCAACGTCCTGACTTTC.

This clonotype occurred many times. This rearrangement joins TRBV6-2 or TRBV6-3 to TRBJ2-7, with 10 bases lining up with TRBD1. With 6 bases clipped from V and 5 bases from J, the junction kept 4 bases outside the gene matches. Germline V gene data show CDR1 as MNHEY and CDR2 as SVGEGT. This CDR3 has 13 residues. CDR3 region: CASRRTGGHEQYF. The CDR3 region has the DNA TGTGCCAGCAGGCGGACAGGGGGACACGAGCAGTACTTC.

This clonotype has just a few counts. The conserved closing phenylalanine or tryptophan is absent in this CDR3, likely reflecting a read error. It is unclear where the CDR3 begins or ends on the DNA, so no DNA is shown, and the CDR3 is as TCRdb lists it. The CDR3: CASSLMSAFQ. The chain joins TRBV28 to TRBJ2-3. Germline loops: CDR1 MDHEN, CDR2 SYDVKM. The CDR3 extends over 10 residues, inclusive of both ends.

The sample holds many counts of this clonotype. The chain couples TRBV18 to TRBJ1-5; 8 bases align to TRBD1. There are 14 residues in the CDR3. Germline assignment: CDR1 KGHSH and CDR2 LQKENI. V lost 6 bases to trimming and J lost 3 bases; unmatched junction nucleotides: 4. The chain's CDR3 is CASSATGVNQPQHF. In DNA, the CDR3 is TGTGCCAGCTCCGCGACAGGGGTCAATCAGCCCCAGCATTTT.

This clonotype was seen many times. This chain joins TRBV6-1 and TRBJ1-6; 10 bases line up with TRBD1. There are 16 residues in the CDR3. The V and J ends lost 4 bases and 6 bases, in that order; junction bases with no gene match: 6. Germline loops: CDR1 MNHNS, CDR2 SASEGT. The CDR3 coding sequence is TGTGCCAGCAGTGGAGCGGGGACAGGGGTTAATTCACCCCTCCACTTT. As protein: CASSGAGTGVNSPLHF.

The chain employs TRBV9 and TRBJ2-3, with D possibly matching TRBD1 (6 bases). Germline V gives CDR1 SGDLS, CDR2 YYNGEE. The CDR3 has 15 amino acids. V gave up 0 bases and J gave up 14 bases, with 22 bases separating them. CDR3 sequence reads: CASSVENRETDARYF. The CDR3 DNA follows: TGTGCCAGCAGCGTAGAAAACAGGGAAACAGATGCGCGGTATTTT.

This clonotype showed up many times. The genes are TRBV20-1 and TRBJ2-7; no reliable D call. Germline V gene data show CDR1 as DFQATT and CDR2 as SNEGSKA (reference sequence). The V and J ends lost 5 bases and 2 bases respectively, with 16 bases between them. This CDR3 has 14 amino acids. CDR3 sequence: CSAVQVQIPYEQYF. CDR3 bases: TGCAGTGCTGTTCAGGTTCAGATACCCTACGAGCAGTACTTC.

This clonotype was counted many times. The junction and the germline gene differ at one end; a read error may be behind it. V gene TRBV20-1 combines with J gene TRBJ2-5; D is ambiguous. The CDR3 covers 11 residues. Germline loops: CDR1 DFQATT, CDR2 SNEGSKA (reference sequence). The CDR3, as DNA: TGCAGTGCTAGAGATTTGGAGACCCAGTCCTTC. Translated: CSARDLETQSF.

V is TRBV9 and J is TRBJ2-7; D ambiguous. The V end lost 4 bases, the J end lost 5 bases, and 13 bases lay between the germline ends. CDR1 SGDLS and CDR2 YYNGEE come from the germline V gene. CDR3 size: 13 residues. CDR3 residues: CASSPTVVDEQYF. The CDR3 region has the DNA TGTGCCAGCAGCCCAACGGTAGTCGACGAGCAGTACTTC.

This clonotype was recorded once. The chain couples TRBV7-9 to TRBJ1-2, with a possible D match to TRBD1 (5 bases). V dropped 5 bases and J dropped 8 bases, with 21 bases sitting between them. CDR3 length: 15 residues. In germline, CDR1 is SEHNR, CDR2 FQNEAQ (reference sequence). Here the CDR3 DNA reads TGTGCCAGCAGCCCATCACAACGGGACCATGGGGGCTACACCTTC. This gives the protein CASSPSQRDHGGYTF.

This clonotype has a count of ten or more. A much larger clonotype is one base distant, so this may be a read error. CDR3 in DNA: TGCAGTGCGGGCAGAGCTAACTATGGCTCCACCTTC. It encodes CSAGRANYGSTF. This chain connects TRBV20-1 to TRBJ1-2, with D unclear. Germline CDR1 is DFQATT and CDR2 is SNEGSKA (reference sequence). The CDR3 has 12 residues.

This clonotype was picked up many times. V and J are TRBV20-1 and TRBJ2-2; TRBD1 aligns across 8 bases. From germline, CDR1 is DFQATT and CDR2 SNEGSKA (reference sequence). After removal of 7 bases from V and 1 base from J, the junction contained 5 bases not matched to a gene. The CDR3 length is 14 residues. CDR3 nucleotides: TGCAGTGTCCCAGGACAGGGGAACACCGGGGAGCTGTTTTTT. It codes for CSVPGQGNTGELFF.

Ten or more counts support this clonotype. The chain employs TRBV4-1 and TRBJ2-5; the D gene could be TRBD1 or TRBD2 (6 bases each). V was shortened by 0 bases and J by 7 bases, with 18 bases between the two germline ends. The CDR3 loop spans 16 amino acids. CDR1 is MGHRA, CDR2 YSYEKL, per germline. The CDR3 here is CASSQDLGTMRGTQYF. CDR3 in DNA: TGCGCCAGCAGCCAAGATCTAGGGACAATGCGGGGGACCCAGTACTTC.

This clonotype was counted at least ten times. The rearrangement joins TRBV12-5 to TRBJ2-7; D remains ambiguous. Germline V gene data show CDR1 as LGHNT and CDR2 as FRNRAP. This CDR3 has 12 residues. Trimming shortened V by 4 bases and J by 6 bases, and 10 bases separated the two germline ends. The CDR3 loop reads CASGSSPSEQYF. The CDR3 DNA sequence: TGTGCTAGTGGTTCGTCCCCATCCGAGCAGTACTTC. Supplemented by reference TRBV12-5 and TRBJ2-7, the full variable domain reads DARVTQTPRHKVTEMGQEVTMRCQPILGHNTVFWYRQTMMQGLELLAYFRNRAPLDDSGMPKDRFSAEMPDATLATLKIQPSEPRDSAVYFCASGSSPSEQYFGPGTRLTVT.

This clonotype was observed at least ten times. This chain connects TRBV6-1 to TRBJ1-4; 7 positions agree with TRBD1. Germline-derived CDR1 and CDR2 are MNHNS and SASEGT. The V gene end was trimmed by 1 base and the J gene end by 5 bases; junction bases not matched to a gene: 4. This CDR3 comprises 15 residues. CDR3 in DNA: TGTGCCAGCAGTGAAGGGGGACAGCTGAATGAAAAACTGTTTTTT. Its protein product is CASSEGGQLNEKLFF.